Shown below are 14 T cell receptor beta chains from a single sample sequenced in a study of blood T cell repertoires in COVID-19. TCRdb keeps only in-frame clones here, not all; method: immunoSEQ multiplex PCR. The table shows 210,000 or so clones, with 88% occurring only once. The sample taken for sequencing was peripheral blood. The receptors derive from an older woman with acute or convalescent COVID-19.

The chain uses TRBV7-6 and TRBJ1-1, with 9 positions matching TRBD1. The CDR3 is 14 residues long. CDR1 is SGHVS and CDR2 is FNYEAQ in the germline V gene. The ends lost 6 bases at V and 5 bases at J; junction bases unmatched: 7. The CDR3 nucleotides are TGTGCCAGCAGACCAACAGGGGGCAGGACTGAAGCTTTCTTT. Amino acids: CASRPTGGRTEAFF.

The V gene is TRBV5-4, the J gene TRBJ2-3; D is unclear. Deletions cut 3 bases from V and 4 bases from J, with 12 bases between. This CDR3 comprises 14 residues. Germline CDR1 SGHNT, CDR2 YYREEE (reference sequence). CDR3 protein: CASSSRLVADTQYF. The CDR3 DNA is TGTGCCAGCAGCTCCCGCCTAGTGGCAGATACGCAGTATTTT.

This clone was seen only a few times. V and J are TRBV9 and TRBJ1-2; weak D call: TRBD1 (5 bases). Between the trimmed V and J ends, which lost 3 bases and 0 bases, there was a span of 12 bases. The CDR3 has 15 residues. Germline values: CDR1 SGDLS, CDR2 YYNGEE. CDR3 sequence: CASSAKQTANYGYTF. The DNA of the CDR3 is TGTGCCAGCAGCGCGAAGCAGACAGCTAACTATGGCTACACCTTC.

The chain carries TRBV19 and TRBJ1-2, with 7 nucleotides matching TRBD1. After removal of 7 bases from V and 4 bases from J, the junction contained 9 bases not matched to a gene. Per germline, CDR1 LNHDA and CDR2 SQIVND (reference sequence). The CDR3 is made up of 14 amino acids. In DNA form, the CDR3 reads TGTGCCAGTACCTCAGGGGGACGTTTCTATGGCTACACCTTC. Protein: CASTSGGRFYGYTF.

The genes are TRBV10-2 and TRBJ1-6; 9 nucleotides agree with TRBD1. The CDR3 extends over 16 amino acids. Per the germline V gene, CDR1 is WSHSY and CDR2 is SAAADI. J lost 6 bases, V lost 7 bases, and 10 bases had no gene match. The CDR3 DNA is TGCGCCAGCACTTGGGACAGGGACAATACTAATTCACCCCTCCACTTT. Protein sequence: CASTWDRDNTNSPLHF.

The J gene is TRBJ1-6, the V gene TRBV6-5; 7 bases line up with TRBD1. CDR3 size: 16 residues. With 0 bases clipped from V and 5 bases from J, the junction kept 4 bases outside the gene matches. CDR1 and CDR2 (germline): MNHEY, SVGAGI. CDR3 loop: CASSYSRDSDNSPLHF. CDR3 coding DNA: TGTGCCAGCAGTTACTCCCGGGACAGTGATAATTCACCCCTCCACTTT.

This chain connects TRBV3-1 (or the pseudogene TRBV3-2) to TRBJ2-2, with 11 nucleotides matching TRBD2. After removal of 4 bases from V and 13 bases from J, the junction contained 11 bases not matched to a gene. The CDR3 runs to 15 residues. Germline V CDR1 and CDR2: LGHDT, YNNKEL (reference sequence). CDR3 loop: CASSPLAGDRQGLFF. In nucleotides, the CDR3 is TGTGCCAGCAGCCCACTAGCGGGAGATCGTCAAGGGCTGTTTTTT.

The chain recombines TRBV9 with TRBJ2-1; 9 nucleotides match TRBD2. The CDR3 is made up of 18 amino acids. The V segment lost 3 bases and the J segment 2 bases; nucleotides outside the gene matches: 12. The germline CDR1 and CDR2 sequences are SGDLS and YYNGEE. The DNA for the CDR3 is TGTGCCAGCAGCGCGTCGTTGACTAGCGGAAAAACCTACAATGAGCAGTTCTTC. Encoded protein: CASSASLTSGKTYNEQFF.

This clone was recorded once. This sample includes further DNA sequences coding for the same CDR3. The chain employs TRBV10-1 and TRBJ2-2; D is ambiguous. V gave up 10 bases and J gave up 7 bases, with 16 bases separating them. The CDR3 contains 13 residues. Germline assignment: CDR1 WNHNN and CDR2 SYGVQD (reference sequence). CDR3: CATSREFGGELFF. CDR3 DNA: TGCGCCACCTCGCGAGAGTTTGGCGGGGAGCTGTTTTTT.

This chain uses TRBV19 with TRBJ1-4; TRBD1 aligns across 7 bases. Germline V gene data show CDR1 as LNHDA and CDR2 as SQIVND (reference sequence). This CDR3 contains 16 residues. Trimming took 5 bases from V and 10 from J; bases not matched to a gene: 16. CDR3 nucleotide sequence: TGTGCCAGTAGTTCCTTAGCAGGGGGAAAAACTGGAAAACTGTTTTTT. It specifies CASSSLAGGKTGKLFF.

The chain carries TRBV6-2 or TRBV6-3 and TRBJ2-7; 10 bases are shared with TRBD2. CDR1 and CDR2 (germline): MNHEY, SVGEGT. CDR3 length: 16 amino acids. Trimming at V came to 6 bases and at J to 4 bases, leaving 12 bases not matched to a gene. The CDR3 sequence is CASSRQLAGEEYEQYF. DNA for the CDR3: TGTGCCAGCAGCAGACAGCTAGCGGGAGAAGAGTACGAGCAGTACTTC.

This chain uses TRBV23-1 with TRBJ1-4; D may be TRBD1 (6 bases). TRBV23-1 is an ORF; its function is uncertain. The CDR3 consists of 14 residues. V was pared by 3 bases and J by 6 bases, with 11 bases between. The CDR3 nucleotides read TGCGCCAGCAGTCATTGGCCAGGGGATGAAAAACTGTTTTTT. As protein: CASSHWPGDEKLFF.

The V and J genes are TRBV19 and TRBJ2-5, with TRBD2 matching 8 bases. The CDR3 loop spans 15 amino acids. The trim removed 5 bases at V and 5 bases at J, leaving 10 bases unmatched. CDR1 is LNHDA, CDR2 SQIVND, per germline (reference sequence). The CDR3 protein is CASSPRVAGSETQYF. In DNA form, the CDR3 reads TGTGCCAGTAGTCCCCGGGTAGCGGGGTCGGAGACCCAGTACTTC.

The chain joins TRBV13 to TRBJ1-2; 9 nucleotides align to TRBD1. There are 14 residues in the CDR3. The V segment lost 4 bases and the J segment 4 bases; nucleotides outside the gene matches: 4. Germline V gene sequence: CDR1 PRHDT, CDR2 FYEKMQ (reference sequence). The DNA for the CDR3 is TGTGCCAGCAGCTCCGGGACAGGGATCTATGGCTACACCTTC. It translates to CASSSGTGIYGYTF.